This passage covers 14 T cell receptor beta chains from one sample sequenced in a study of cytomegalovirus exposure and HLA in healthy donors. PCR was performed using 60 Vbeta and 13 Jbeta primers. Clones were read by immunoSEQ multiplex PCR, and TCRdb kept only the in-frame ones, dropping some. The sample shows 100,000 to 150,000 clones, roughly three fifths of them seen only once. The material sequenced was PBMCs. These TCRs come from a woman between 35 and 50 years old in good health and CMV-seronegative.

This chain joins TRBV4-2 and TRBJ1-2; no firm D call. Trimming shortened V by 4 bases and J by 2 bases, and 14 bases separated the two germline ends. CDR3 length: 15 residues. Germline V CDR1 and CDR2: LGHNA, YNFKEQ. The CDR3 reads CASSPKRAVNYGYTF. In DNA form, the CDR3 reads TGTGCCAGCAGCCCCAAGCGGGCAGTCAACTATGGCTACACCTTC.

Concerning this clone itself: At one of its ends the junction is not consistent with the germline gene, which may arise from a read error. V is TRBV7-3 and J is TRBJ1-1; TRBD1 matches at 7 bases. CDR3 length: 13 residues. Germline V gene lookup returns CDR1 SGHTA and CDR2 FQGTGA. The CDR3 DNA is TGTGCCAGCAGCCCCAGGGGGAACACTGAAACTTTCTTT. Translation gives CASSPRGNTETFF. Full variable domain (rest looked up from reference TRBV7-3 and TRBJ1-1): GAGVSQTPSNKVTEKGKYVELRCDPISGHTALYWYRQSLGQGPEFLIYFQGTGAADDSGLPNDRFFAVRPEGSVSTLKIQRTERGDSAVYLCASSPRGNTETFFGQGTRLTVV.

This rearrangement joins TRBV6-6 to TRBJ1-2; D is undetermined. The CDR3 has 13 residues. CDR1 and CDR2 (germline): MNHNY, SVGAGI (reference sequence). Deletions cut 4 bases from V and 2 bases from J, with 8 bases between. CDR3 in amino acids: CASSLGLNYGYTF. The CDR3 DNA is TGTGCCAGCAGTTTGGGCCTAAACTATGGCTACACCTTC.

This clone was detected a few times. This chain joins TRBV7-9 and TRBJ1-4, with D uncertain. Germline V gives CDR1 SEHNR, CDR2 FQNEAQ (reference sequence). V was cut by 2 bases and J by 7 bases, with 14 bases left in between. The CDR3 has 15 residues. The DNA of the CDR3 is TGTGCCAGCAGCTTATACCCCAGCGAGTTTGAAAAACTGTTTTTT. Translation: CASSLYPSEFEKLFF.

V gene TRBV15 combines with J gene TRBJ1-5; 7 bases agree with TRBD1. The length of the CDR3 is 16 residues. Germline CDR1 and CDR2: LNHNV and YYDKDF (reference sequence). J was trimmed by 3 bases and V by 2 bases; bases with no gene match: 7. CDR3 amino acids: CATSRTATGVNQPQHF. The CDR3 nucleotides read TGTGCCACCAGCAGAACAGCTACAGGGGTCAATCAGCCCCAGCATTTT.

This clone was seen a handful of times. This rearrangement joins TRBV5-1 to TRBJ1-2; TRBD1 matches 11 bases. The CDR3 is made up of 14 amino acids. J was trimmed by 6 bases and V by 5 bases; bases with no gene match: 6. CDR1 and CDR2 (germline): SGHRS, YFSETQ. The CDR3 coding sequence is TGCGCCAGCAGTGGACAGGGGGCTTCCGATGGCTACACCTTC. Protein product: CASSGQGASDGYTF.

This chain links TRBV19 with TRBJ2-6; maybe TRBD2 (6 bases). The CDR3 runs 15 residues. Germline CDR1 LNHDA, CDR2 SQIVND (reference sequence). V was cut by 5 bases and J by 1 base, with 9 bases left in between. CDR3 residues: CASSLGTSGANVLTF. The CDR3 coding sequence is TGTGCCAGTAGTCTTGGGACTTCTGGGGCCAACGTCCTGACTTTC.

The chain couples TRBV18 to TRBJ2-5, with 10 bases aligning to TRBD2. This CDR3 spans 16 amino acids. Per germline, CDR1 KGHSH and CDR2 LQKENI. Losses at the gene ends were 4 bases for V and 2 bases for J; bases not matched to a gene: 7. The CDR3 DNA is TGTGCCAGCTCACTAAGGACTAGCGGTGGGCAAGAGACCCAGTACTTC. Translating gives CASSLRTSGGQETQYF.

The V call is TRBV5-3, the J call TRBJ2-5, with TRBD2 matching 9 bases. TRBV5-3 is annotated as an ORF whose role is uncertain. The CDR3 extends over 15 amino acids. J gave up 4 bases and V 2 bases, and 6 bases lay outside the gene matches. The CDR3 loop reads CARSFLAGARETQYF. DNA for the CDR3: TGTGCCAGAAGCTTTTTAGCGGGGGCCCGAGAGACCCAGTACTTC.

This clone was counted only a few times. The rearrangement uses TRBV5-5 and TRBJ1-5; 7 bases fit TRBD1. This CDR3 contains 14 residues. Germline CDR1 reads SGHKS; CDR2 reads YYEKEE (reference sequence). V lost 2 bases and J lost 3; bases outside the gene matches: 2. The CDR3, as DNA: TGTGCCAGCAGCTTTGACAGGGACAATCAGCCCCAGCATTTT. Amino acid sequence: CASSFDRDNQPQHF. The full variable domain, completed using reference TRBV5-5 and TRBJ1-5, is DAGVTQSPTHLIKTRGQQVTLRCSPISGHKSVSWYQQVLGQGPQFIFQYYEKEERGRGNFPDRFSARQFPNYSSELNVNALLLGDSALYLCASSFDRDNQPQHFGDGTRLSIL.

V gene TRBV7-9 combines with J gene TRBJ2-2; 10 nucleotides line up with TRBD1. The CDR3 is made up of 16 amino acids. Germline V gene sequence: CDR1 SEHNR, CDR2 FQNEAQ (reference sequence). V lost 5 bases to trimming and J lost 5 bases; unmatched junction nucleotides: 8. CDR3 nucleotides: TGTGCCAGCAGCCCTCCGGGACAGGGGTTGACCGGGGAGCTGTTTTTT. Its translation: CASSPPGQGLTGELFF.

This clone was seen only a few times. This chain uses TRBV4-1 with TRBJ2-7, with 7 bases that match TRBD2. Trimming took 1 base from V and 2 from J; bases not matched to a gene: 5. Germline values: CDR1 MGHRA, CDR2 YSYEKL. The CDR3 is 15 amino acids. As DNA, the CDR3 is TGCGCCAGCAGCCAAGGGGAGGGGCCCGCCTACGAGCAGTACTTC. Protein: CASSQGEGPAYEQYF.

The count of this clone is one. The gene calls are TRBV29-1 and TRBJ2-3; 11 nucleotides line up with TRBD2. The germline CDR1 and CDR2 sequences are SQVTM and ANQGSEA. The ends lost 5 bases at V and 4 bases at J; junction bases unmatched: 5. The CDR3 is 14 residues long. CDR3 in DNA: TGCAGCGTTCATAGCGGGGGGGCGGCAGATACGCAGTATTTT. It yields the protein CSVHSGGAADTQYF.

The V gene is TRBV5-1, the J gene TRBJ2-7, with D possibly TRBD1 on 6 matching bases. Trimming stripped 4 bases from V and 9 bases from J, with 23 bases between. Germline V gene sequence: CDR1 SGHRS, CDR2 YFSETQ. The CDR3 has 15 residues. The CDR3: CASSVQGTPGLGQYF. The CDR3, as DNA: TGCGCCAGCAGCGTCCAGGGGACACCTGGGCTCGGGCAGTACTTC.